These T cell receptor beta chains were read from a single sample in a study of circulating and synovial CD4+ cells in juvenile arthritis. The assay was immunoSEQ multiplex PCR, and TCRdb's table has in-frame clones only and misses some. The table shows tens of thousands of clones, with roughly 95% occurring only once. Material: CD4+ T cells from blood. Receptors were obtained from a human donor with juvenile idiopathic arthritis. CDR3s include the opening cysteine and the closing phenylalanine or tryptophan. Fields, in order: J gene, V gene, CDR3 protein.

J gene: TRBJ1-4; V gene: TRBV4-1; CDR3 protein: CASSQAGGIGEKLFF
J gene: TRBJ2-1; V gene: TRBV27; CDR3 protein: CASSLGGIGLAGIYNEQFF
J gene: TRBJ2-7; V gene: TRBV2; CDR3 protein: CASRQDSAEQYF
J gene: TRBJ2-6; V gene: TRBV28; CDR3 protein: CASSYRTGYGANVLTF
J gene: TRBJ2-1; V gene: TRBV2; CDR3 protein: CASMEGIVQFF
J gene: TRBJ1-2; V gene: TRBV30; CDR3 protein: CAWSDSYGYTF
J gene: TRBJ2-7; V gene: TRBV28; CDR3 protein: CASSPSTHRPYEQYF
J gene: TRBJ1-2; V gene: TRBV30; CDR3 protein: CAWSPGQYVYGYTF
J gene: TRBJ2-2; V gene: TRBV28; CDR3 protein: CASSTLGTGVVAGELFF
J gene: TRBJ2-5; V gene: TRBV4-2; CDR3 protein: CASSQDTSGAKETQYF
J gene: TRBJ1-3; V gene: TRBV2; CDR3 protein: CASTPFTRTGKGHTIYF
J gene: TRBJ1-1; V gene: TRBV9; CDR3 protein: CASSGAMNTEAFF
J gene: TRBJ1-5; V gene: TRBV7-9; CDR3 protein: CASSLVGTGFYSNQPQHF
J gene: TRBJ2-5; V gene: TRBV30; CDR3 protein: CAWSRGSGVYQETQYF
J gene: TRBJ2-4; V gene: TRBV11-2; CDR3 protein: CASSLRTGRAKNIQYF
J gene: TRBJ1-2; V gene: TRBV27; CDR3 protein: CASRSGTGAYGYTF
J gene: TRBJ1-3; V gene: TRBV30; CDR3 protein: CAWSGQSRGGNTIYF
J gene: TRBJ1-1; V gene: TRBV5-1; CDR3 protein: CASSLGTGNTEAFF
J gene: TRBJ2-1; V gene: TRBV5-1; CDR3 protein: CASSLPGAGDTNEQFF
J gene: TRBJ2-3; V gene: TRBV6-5; CDR3 protein: CASNLPTDTQYF
J gene: TRBJ1-1; V gene: TRBV18; CDR3 protein: CASSPDRLNTEAFF
J gene: TRBJ2-4; V gene: TRBV9; CDR3 protein: CASSVGGQQAKNIQYF
J gene: TRBJ2-7; V gene: TRBV5-1; CDR3 protein: CASSLEEDSSYEQYF
J gene: TRBJ1-1; V gene: TRBV19; CDR3 protein: CASSIDAGGTPNTEAFF
J gene: TRBJ1-1; V gene: TRBV4-2; CDR3 protein: CASSLPNSALGHPEAFF
J gene: TRBJ2-1; V gene: TRBV19; CDR3 protein: CASSTVAGAIYNEQFF
J gene: TRBJ1-4; V gene: TRBV25-1; CDR3 protein: CASSEPPGTVNEKLFF